This T cell receptor beta chain is from a study of blood T cell repertoires in COVID-19. Study details: Some COVID-19 samples were acute and others convalescent; all came from the United States, Italy and Spain. In each case, the material was cDNA or gDNA derived from T cells, B-cell-depleted T cells, or PBMCs.

CDR3 length: 13 amino acids. Germline CDR1 reads MGHDK; CDR2 reads SYGVNS. V was shortened by 2 bases and J by 6 bases, with 9 bases between the two germline ends. How the authors handled the data: By means of reference gene primer amplification, nucleated cell counts were estimated. The repertoire was sequenced with immunoSEQ multiplex PCR; TCRdb's copy has only in-frame clones and lacks some. V and J calls and clone size follow that table, whereas D and trimming were derived from the DNA. The table lists around 230,000 clones, about 85% of them singletons. The clonotype was recovered from a woman aged 80 or over with acute or convalescent COVID-19. The material sequenced was peripheral blood. The genes are TRBV25-1 and TRBJ2-3, with D possibly being TRBD2 (6 bases). CDR3 protein: CASSEAGTDTQYF. DNA for the CDR3: TGTGCCAGCAGTGAAGCGGGAACGGATACGCAGTATTTT.